This entry is about one TCR beta chain. Per the germline V gene, CDR1 is MDHEN and CDR2 is SYDVKM. V lost 3 bases and J lost 4, with 10 bases in between. This CDR3 is 15 amino acids long. The data are from a study of blood T cell repertoires in COVID-19. Overall study: Acute and convalescent COVID-19 samples came from the United States, Italy and Spain.

Per the authors' pipeline: Counts of nucleated cells, estimated from reference gene primer amplification, were obtained. Only in-frame clones appear in the TCRdb table, and some are missing; sequencing was by immunoSEQ multiplex PCR. For V, J and clone size, that table is used; D and trimming come from the DNA. The repertoire includes roughly 410,000 clones, 75% to 90% of them detected once, and under 2% sits in the top ten. This receptor was obtained from a woman aged 35 to 49 with COVID-19, enrolled during active disease. The sequenced sample consisted of peripheral blood. The J gene is TRBJ2-6, the V gene TRBV28; D may be TRBD1 (5 bases). CDR3 coding DNA: TGTGCCAGCAGTTTTCAGGGATCGGGGGCCAACGTCCTGACTTTC. Amino acid sequence: CASSFQGSGANVLTF.